This section outlines one T cell receptor beta chain sequence together with its context. At one end, the junction sequence differs from germline, possibly due to a read error. These data come from a study of T and B cells in COVID-19 patients. Study in general: Blood was sampled from COVID-19 patients who were either actively infected or recovered. Recovered patients mostly had mild to moderate COVID-19 managed as outpatients.

Multiplex PCR with BIOMED2 TRB-A/B primer pools amplified TRB rearrangements. One entry per CDR3 protein results from TCRdb running MiXCR on the multiplex PCR reads. Of some 13,000 distinct CDR3 sequences detected, around 26% appear once; the ten largest clones hold 6% to 7.5%. Germline V lookup: CDR1 ENHRY, CDR2 SYGVKD. CDR3 length: 16 amino acids. TRB was amplified from about 260-540 ng of blood genomic DNA. The genes are TRBV10-3 and TRBJ1-1; weak D call: TRBD1 (5 bases). This receptor was taken from a human donor who had recovered from COVID-19. The sequenced sample was blood. The CDR3, as DNA: TGTGCCATCTGTGAGTCAGGAGGGACTGGGAACACTGAAGCTTTCTTT. As protein: CAICESGGTGNTEAFF.